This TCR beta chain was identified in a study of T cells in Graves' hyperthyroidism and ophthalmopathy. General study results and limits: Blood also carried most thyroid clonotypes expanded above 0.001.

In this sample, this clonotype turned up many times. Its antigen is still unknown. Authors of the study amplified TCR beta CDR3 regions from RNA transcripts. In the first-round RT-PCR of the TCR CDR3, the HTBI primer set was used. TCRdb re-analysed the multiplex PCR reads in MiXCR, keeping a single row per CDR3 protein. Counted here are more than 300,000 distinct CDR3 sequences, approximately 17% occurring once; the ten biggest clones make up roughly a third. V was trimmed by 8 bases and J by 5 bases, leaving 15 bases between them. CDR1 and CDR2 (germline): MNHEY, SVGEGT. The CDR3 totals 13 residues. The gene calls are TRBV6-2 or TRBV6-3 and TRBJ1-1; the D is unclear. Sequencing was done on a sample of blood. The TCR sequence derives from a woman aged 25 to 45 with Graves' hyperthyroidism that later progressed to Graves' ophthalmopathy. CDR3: CASHLGVGTEAFF. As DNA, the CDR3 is TGTGCCAGCCACCTGGGTGTGGGGACTGAAGCTTTCTTT.